These 32 T cell receptor beta chains share one sample of origin, sequenced in a study of T cells in Graves' hyperthyroidism and ophthalmopathy. TCR beta CDR3 regions were amplified from RNA. HTBI primers were used for first-round RT-PCR of the TCR CDR3. Using its own MiXCR run on the multiplex PCR reads, TCRdb lists one record per CDR3 protein. This table holds under 300,000 distinct CDR3 sequences, roughly 15% found once. Material: blood. Receptor source: a woman aged 35 to 49 with Graves' hyperthyroidism that later progressed to Graves' ophthalmopathy.

Ten or more counts support this clonotype. CDR3 sequence reads: CASSPGLAGESPGELFF. CDR3 DNA: TGTGCCAGCAGCCCGGGACTAGCGGGAGAGTCGCCCGGGGAGCTGTTTTTT. The V call is TRBV3-1, the J call TRBJ2-2; 14 nucleotides agree with TRBD2. V lost 4 bases, J lost 6 bases, and 7 bases stayed unmatched. This CDR3 contains 17 residues. Germline V CDR1 and CDR2: LGHDT, YNNKEL (reference sequence).

This clonotype was seen at least ten times. CDR3 nucleotides: TGCAGTGCTAGAGTCGGCGGACCCTCGGGCGAGCAGTACTTC. This sequence encodes CSARVGGPSGEQYF. The rearrangement uses TRBV20-1 and TRBJ2-7, with D uncertain. The V and J ends lost 1 base and 6 bases respectively, with 16 bases between them. Looked up from germline, CDR1 is DFQATT and CDR2 is SNEGSKA (reference sequence). The CDR3 has 14 residues.

This clonotype was recorded a few times. The V call is TRBV5-4, the J call TRBJ2-1, with 10 bases aligning to TRBD2. The V and J ends lost 3 bases and 9 bases, in that order; junction bases with no gene match: 9. The CDR3 contains 15 residues. From germline, CDR1 is SGHNT and CDR2 YYREEE (reference sequence). The CDR3 is CASSWASGSSGEQFF. CDR3 nucleotide sequence: TGTGCCAGCAGCTGGGCTAGCGGGAGTTCAGGTGAGCAGTTCTTC.

A word on this clonotype: Because it lacks the conserved phenylalanine or tryptophan at the end, this CDR3 is likely a read error. V is TRBV20-1 and J is TRBJ1-6; 9 nucleotides match TRBD1. This CDR3 has 17 residues. The germline V gene encodes CDR1 DFQATT and CDR2 SNEGSKA (reference sequence). Trimming removed 6 bases from V and 3 bases from J; junction bases left unmatched: 12. This chain's CDR3 is CSASSLTGGLYNSPLHL. CDR3 DNA sequence: TGCAGTGCCAGTTCACTGACAGGGGGTCTCTATAATTCACCCCTCCACCTT.

This clonotype was counted a single time. The V and J genes are TRBV7-9 and TRBJ2-3; D gene unclear. Per the germline V gene, CDR1 is SEHNR and CDR2 is FQNEAQ (reference sequence). This CDR3 has 17 residues. Between the trimmed V and J ends, which lost 0 bases and 5 bases, there was a span of 18 bases. CDR3 in DNA: TGTGCCAGCAGCTTAGCGGGAAAGACCCCCTTAGGAGATACGCAGTATTTT. Protein sequence: CASSLAGKTPLGDTQYF.

This clonotype was seen a handful of times. The V call is TRBV6-2 or TRBV6-3, the J call TRBJ2-2; 9 bases map to TRBD2. This CDR3 is built from 21 residues. J was trimmed by 5 bases and V by 6 bases; bases with no gene match: 25. CDR1 is MNHEY, CDR2 SVGEGT, per germline. CDR3 loop: CASRNFLERGVAGVRTGELFF. The CDR3 nucleotides are TGTGCCAGCAGAAACTTCCTCGAGCGGGGGGTTGCGGGAGTTAGGACCGGGGAGCTGTTTTTT.

The chain joins TRBV2 to TRBJ2-7, with D possibly being TRBD1 (6 bases). V was pared by 3 bases and J by 2 bases, with 8 bases between. Germline V gene lookup returns CDR1 SNHLY and CDR2 FYNNEI. The CDR3 sequence is 13 residues long. CDR3 sequence (DNA): TGTGCCAGCAGTGACAGGGACACCTACGAGCAGTACTTC. Translated, it gives CASSDRDTYEQYF. The full variable domain, with the rest looked up from reference TRBV2 and TRBJ2-7, is EPEVTQTPSHQVTQMGQEVILRCVPISNHLYFYWYRQILGQKVEFLVSFYNNEISEKSEIFDDQFSVERPDGSNFTLKIRSTKLEDSAMYFCASSDRDTYEQYFGPGTRLTVT.

In this sample, this clonotype turned up many times. The gene calls are TRBV29-1 and TRBJ2-6, with a possible D match to TRBD1 (6 bases). The V end was cut by 6 bases, the J end by 0 bases, with 18 bases between. CDR1 and CDR2 from the germline V gene are SQVTM and ANQGSEA. The CDR3 runs to 17 residues. The CDR3 spells CSVGPGHVISGANVLTF. CDR3 coding DNA: TGCAGCGTAGGCCCGGGACATGTGATCTCTGGGGCCAACGTCCTGACTTTC.

This chain joins TRBV11-1 and TRBJ2-1; D might be TRBD2 (5 bases). Germline-derived CDR1 and CDR2 are SGHAT and FQDESV (reference sequence). The CDR3 totals 17 residues. V was pared by 1 base and J by 11 bases, with 24 bases between. The CDR3 bases are TGTGCCAGCAGCTTAGTGCCAGCGGACCCCTCCTACGATAAGCAGTTCTTC. It translates to CASSLVPADPSYDKQFF.

This clonotype occurred many times. V gene TRBV11-2 combines with J gene TRBJ2-7; TRBD1 might be the D (5 bases). The V gene lost 4 bases and the J gene lost 0 bases, with 13 bases spanning the gap. This CDR3 comprises 15 residues. Germline assignment: CDR1 SGHAT and CDR2 FQNNGV. The CDR3 is CASSYGAHSSYEQYF. CDR3 bases: TGTGCCAGCAGCTATGGGGCACACTCCTCCTACGAGCAGTACTTC.

In this sample, this clonotype turned up many times. This chain connects TRBV20-1 to TRBJ2-1; D remains unclear. V lost 3 bases to trimming and J lost 2 bases, with 2 bases between them. From germline, CDR1 is DFQATT and CDR2 SNEGSKA (reference sequence). The CDR3 has 11 amino acids. CDR3 nucleotides: TGCAGTGCTAGGGCCTACAATGAGCAGTTCTTC. Translating it yields CSARAYNEQFF.

This clonotype was picked up a small number of times. The chain joins TRBV10-2 to TRBJ2-7; D is unclear. Trimming shortened V by 4 bases and J by 1 base, and 11 bases separated the two germline ends. Germline lookup yields CDR1 WSHSY and CDR2 SAAADI. The CDR3 is 14 amino acids. The CDR3 is CASSVSVLSYEQYF. As DNA, the CDR3 is TGCGCCAGCAGTGTATCGGTCTTGTCCTACGAGCAGTACTTC.

This clonotype has only a few counts. The chain is built from TRBV19 and TRBJ2-1; D remains unclear. Germline V CDR1 and CDR2: LNHDA, SQIVND (reference sequence). V was pared by 3 bases and J by 0 bases, with 9 bases between. The CDR3 totals 15 residues. The CDR3 bases are TGTGCCAGTAGTATTTTATTGAGCTCCTACAATGAGCAGTTCTTC. Translation: CASSILLSSYNEQFF.

The DNA for the CDR3 is TGTGCCAGCAGCCCCTTCAGGACAAACTCGGAGGGGACCCAGTACTTC. Its protein product is CASSPFRTNSEGTQYF. This chain uses TRBV5-4 with TRBJ2-5, with D possibly being TRBD2 (6 bases). CDR1 SGHNT and CDR2 YYREEE come from the germline V gene (reference sequence). Trimming stripped 4 bases from V and 7 bases from J, with 23 bases between. CDR3 length equals 16 residues.

This clonotype appeared many times. This chain connects TRBV20-1 to TRBJ2-7; 7 nucleotides agree with TRBD1. V dropped 5 bases and J dropped 5; count of bases not matched to a gene: 15. CDR3 length equals 15 residues. Germline V gene sequence: CDR1 DFQATT, CDR2 SNEGSKA (reference sequence). The CDR3 spells CSAEGQPIFGDEQYF. DNA for the CDR3: TGCAGTGCTGAGGGACAGCCTATCTTTGGGGACGAGCAGTACTTC.

This clonotype was detected ten times or more. The chain couples TRBV28 to TRBJ2-3, with D tentatively TRBD2 (5 bases). Trimming cost V 4 bases and J 5 bases, with 16 bases left between them. Germline assignment: CDR1 MDHEN and CDR2 SYDVKM. CDR3 length equals 15 residues. CDR3 DNA sequence: TGTGCCAGCAGTTCCACCAGCGGTCTAGGAGATACGCAGTATTTT. It yields the protein CASSSTSGLGDTQYF.

The chain is built from TRBV3-1 and TRBJ2-5, with D tentatively TRBD1 (5 bases). The V end lost 2 bases, the J end lost 2 bases, and 15 bases lay between the germline ends. Looked up from germline, CDR1 is LGHDT and CDR2 is YNNKEL (reference sequence). CDR3 length: 16 amino acids. The CDR3 DNA reads TGTGCCAGCAGCCAATGGCTGGGGCTAGTACAAGAGACCCAGTACTTC. Translated: CASSQWLGLVQETQYF.

This clonotype was counted at least ten times. This chain links TRBV5-1 with TRBJ1-1, with TRBD1 identical over 7 bases. CDR1 and CDR2 (germline): SGHRS, YFSETQ. The junction had 9 bases not matched to a gene; V was cut back by 4 bases and J by 6 bases. The CDR3 is made up of 14 amino acids. CDR3 sequence: CASSRGQGGAEAFF. DNA of the CDR3: TGCGCCAGCAGCAGGGGGCAGGGAGGCGCTGAAGCTTTCTTT.

This clonotype came up a few times. The chain joins TRBV15 to TRBJ2-7, with 8 bases fitting TRBD1. Germline lookup yields CDR1 LNHNV and CDR2 YYDKDF (reference sequence). The junction had 5 bases not matched to a gene; V was cut back by 3 bases and J by 1 base. CDR3 length equals 15 residues. The chain's CDR3 is CATSRERQGSYEQYF. The DNA of the CDR3 is TGTGCCACCAGCAGGGAAAGACAGGGGTCCTACGAGCAGTACTTC.

This clonotype was counted ten times or more. The chain couples TRBV2 to TRBJ2-1; tentatively, D is TRBD1 or TRBD2 (5 bases each). Germline assignment: CDR1 SNHLY and CDR2 FYNNEI. The CDR3 spans 15 residues. Trimming left V 6 bases short and J 4 bases short, with 16 bases between. CDR3 nucleotide sequence: TGTGCCAGCAGAACCGGGACGGACACTTACAATGAGCAGTTCTTC. Its protein product is CASRTGTDTYNEQFF.

V and J are TRBV27 and TRBJ2-1; TRBD2 matches 8 bases. Germline V CDR1 and CDR2: MNHEY, SMNVEV (reference sequence). The CDR3 extends over 14 amino acids. J lost 8 bases, V lost 5 bases, and 8 bases had no gene match. CDR3 sequence: CASSTLTGGYEQFF. The CDR3, as DNA: TGTGCCAGCAGTACCCTTACGGGAGGGTATGAGCAGTTCTTC.

This clonotype has a count of ten or more. V usage is TRBV20-1 and J usage is TRBJ1-1; no reliable D call. The V end lost 3 bases, the J end lost 3 bases, and 14 bases lay between the germline ends. Germline CDR1 is DFQATT and CDR2 is SNEGSKA (reference sequence). The CDR3 contains 14 residues. CDR3 region: CSASPHITYTEAFF. The CDR3 coding sequence is TGCAGTGCTAGCCCGCATATCACCTACACTGAAGCTTTCTTT.

This clonotype was detected many times. The chain has TRBV6-5 and TRBJ2-3; 9 nucleotides agree with TRBD2. The V and J ends lost 0 bases and 8 bases, in that order; junction bases with no gene match: 18. Germline CDR1 MNHEY, CDR2 SVGAGI. The CDR3 covers 19 residues. This CDR3 is CASSYSQGGVAGAGFTQYF. CDR3 nucleotides: TGTGCCAGCAGTTACTCTCAGGGGGGGGTAGCGGGAGCCGGGTTTACGCAGTATTTT.

This clonotype was seen a handful of times. This chain links TRBV6-9 with TRBJ2-1; 9 positions agree with TRBD2. Germline loops: CDR1 MNHGY, CDR2 SVAAGI. Trimming at V came to 1 base and at J to 8 bases, leaving 12 bases not matched to a gene. The CDR3 is made up of 17 amino acids. CDR3 residues: CASSYFCLAGLCHEQFF. The DNA of the CDR3 is TGTGCCAGCAGTTATTTCTGCCTAGCGGGATTATGCCATGAGCAGTTCTTC.

V gene TRBV3-1 combines with J gene TRBJ2-3, with D tentatively TRBD2 (5 bases). CDR3 length: 15 amino acids. Germline values: CDR1 LGHDT, CDR2 YNNKEL (reference sequence). Between the trimmed V and J ends, which lost 4 bases and 3 bases, there was a span of 14 bases. CDR3 sequence (DNA): TGTGCCAGCAGCCTTAGACTTCGGGATACAGATACGCAGTATTTT. Protein sequence: CASSLRLRDTDTQYF.

This clonotype was seen once. The chain joins TRBV12-3 or TRBV12-4 to TRBJ1-5; 7 nucleotides match TRBD1. The CDR3 is 15 residues long. With 6 bases clipped from V and 2 bases from J, the junction kept 7 bases outside the gene matches. CDR3 loop: CASSRDDRGNQPQHF. The CDR3, as DNA: TGTGCCAGCAGCCGAGATGACAGGGGCAATCAGCCCCAGCATTTT.

The rearrangement joins TRBV20-1 to TRBJ1-5, with 10 bases identical to TRBD1. CDR3 length: 16 amino acids. Germline CDR1 DFQATT, CDR2 SNEGSKA (reference sequence). Trimming took 3 bases from V and 5 from J; bases not matched to a gene: 10. The CDR3 spells CSARQKGDRGYQPQHF. CDR3 sequence (DNA): TGCAGTGCTAGGCAAAAGGGGGACAGGGGTTATCAGCCCCAGCATTTT.

This clonotype has ten or more counts. The V and J genes are TRBV28 and TRBJ2-5, with D perhaps matching TRBD1 (6 bases). The length of the CDR3 is 16 residues. Germline V gives CDR1 MDHEN, CDR2 SYDVKM. The V end lost 3 bases, the J end lost 1 base, and 15 bases lay between the germline ends. CDR3 nucleotide sequence: TGTGCCAGCAGTTTGTTGGGGGCTCTGGCCCAAGAGACCCAGTACTTC. Translated: CASSLLGALAQETQYF.

Points on this clonotype: A much bigger clone sits one base away, suggesting this may be a read error. The rearrangement links TRBV4-1 to TRBJ2-7; TRBD2 agrees at 8 bases. Germline loops: CDR1 MGHRA, CDR2 YSYEKL. CDR3 length: 15 amino acids. Germline trimming cut 0 bases from V and 2 bases from J; bases unmatched to any gene: 3. The CDR3 bases are TGCGCCAGCAGCCAAGATACGGGAGGGACCTACGAGCAGTACTTC. Translating gives CASSQDTGGTYEQYF.

This clonotype was observed at least ten times. This sequence joins TRBV7-6 and TRBJ2-1; 11 bases are shared with TRBD2. The CDR3 is made up of 17 amino acids. Losses at the gene ends were 1 base for V and 4 bases for J; bases not matched to a gene: 6. Per germline, CDR1 SGHVS and CDR2 FNYEAQ. CDR3 residues: CASSLVTSGSGYNEQFF. As DNA, the CDR3 is TGTGCCAGCAGCTTAGTTACTAGCGGGAGTGGTTACAATGAGCAGTTCTTC.

This clonotype has at least ten counts. The chain is built from TRBV4-1 and TRBJ1-6; D not certain. Germline CDR1 reads MGHRA; CDR2 reads YSYEKL. The CDR3 runs to 14 residues. Deletions cut 5 bases from V and 13 bases from J, with 18 bases between. The CDR3 coding sequence is TGCGCCAGCAGCTTCGAGGCCTATGGTTTCCCCCTCCACTTT. Protein: CASSFEAYGFPLHF.

This clonotype was seen ten or more times. The chain uses TRBV6-6 and TRBJ1-1; perhaps TRBD1 as D (5 bases). This CDR3 has 16 amino acids. Trimming removed 2 bases from V and 1 base from J, with 14 bases in between. Germline-derived CDR1 and CDR2 are MNHNY and SVGAGI (reference sequence). The chain's CDR3 is CASSYRWGVENTEAFF. DNA for the CDR3: TGTGCCAGCAGTTACCGGTGGGGGGTCGAGAACACTGAAGCTTTCTTT.